This T cell receptor beta chain appears in the sequencing data of a study of OX40 agonist ivuxolimab in advanced cancers. Study-wide context: Ivuxolimab is an agonistic anti-OX40 (CD134) antibody, and patients were treated with it. Enrollees could have had prior anti-PD-1, anti-PD-L1 or anti-CTLA-4 therapy, which 40% had received.

The CDR3 consists of 12 residues. Per germline, CDR1 GTSNPN and CDR2 SVGIG (reference sequence). Trimming took 1 base from V and 9 from J, leaving 12 bases between them. Study observations and caveats: The authors did not determine the antigen specificity of the expanded peripheral T cells.

With baseline, cycle 4 day 1, and cycle 7 day 1 as timepoints, blood was sampled. Profiled with immunoSEQ multiplex PCR; TCRdb holds only in-frame clones, not every one. This table holds 40,000 to 45,000 clones, roughly nine tenths found once. This clone was seen only a few times. The antigen is unknown. The sequenced sample was CD4+ or CD8+ T cells sorted from blood, obtained in a trial of the OX40 agonist ivuxolimab. The clonotype comes from an adult with an advanced solid tumor such as melanoma, head and neck, liver or kidney cancer. The chain has TRBV30 and TRBJ1-2; D possibly corresponds to TRBD1 (5 bases). The CDR3 spells CAWSGDGGSYTF. Here the CDR3 DNA reads TGTGCCTGGAGTGGAGACGGGGGAAGCTACACCTTC.